This T cell receptor (beta chain) was captured by sequencing in a study of human thymus T cells. Study-wide results and caveats: Thymic and blood repertoires showed apparently biased V and J gene usage. Reports from related research described highly overlapping thymic repertoires among unrelated individuals.

V lost 6 bases to trimming and J lost 0 bases; unmatched junction nucleotides: 20. In germline, CDR1 is SGHVS, CDR2 FQNEAQ. This CDR3 region has 21 residues. The source of the thymus tissue was resections taken during corrective heart surgery. Immunologically healthy infants in Finland undergoing congenital heart defect surgery were the donors. Points on this clone: What it recognizes is unknown.

The repertoire was sequenced with immunoSEQ multiplex PCR; TCRdb's copy has only in-frame clones and lacks some. This sample yields 65,000 to 90,000 clones, of which around 95% are seen a single time; around 0.03% belongs to the top ten. The sequencing sample was made of thymus tissue. The chain has TRBV7-8 and TRBJ2-3, with 11 bases lining up with TRBD1. This clonotype was obtained from a girl less than two years old with a congenital heart defect but otherwise immunologically healthy. The CDR3 spells CASSFPRDRGFTYSSTDTQYF. CDR3 DNA sequence: TGTGCCAGCAGTTTCCCCCGGGACAGGGGGTTTACCTACTCTAGCACAGATACGCAGTATTTT.